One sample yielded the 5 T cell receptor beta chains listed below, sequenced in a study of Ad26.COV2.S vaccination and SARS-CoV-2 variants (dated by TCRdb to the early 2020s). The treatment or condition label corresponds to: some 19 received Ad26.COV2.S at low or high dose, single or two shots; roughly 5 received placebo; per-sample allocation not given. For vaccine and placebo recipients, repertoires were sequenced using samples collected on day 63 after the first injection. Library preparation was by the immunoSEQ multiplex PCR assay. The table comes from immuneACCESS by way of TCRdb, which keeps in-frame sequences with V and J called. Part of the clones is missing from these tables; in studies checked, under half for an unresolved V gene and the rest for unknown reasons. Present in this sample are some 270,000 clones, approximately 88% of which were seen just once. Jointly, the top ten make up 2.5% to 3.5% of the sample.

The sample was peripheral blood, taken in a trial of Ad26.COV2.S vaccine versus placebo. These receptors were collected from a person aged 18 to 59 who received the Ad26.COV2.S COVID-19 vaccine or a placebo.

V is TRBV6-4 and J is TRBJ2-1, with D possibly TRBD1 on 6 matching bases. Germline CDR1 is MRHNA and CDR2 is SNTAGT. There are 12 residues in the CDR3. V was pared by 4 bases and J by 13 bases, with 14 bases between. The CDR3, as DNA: TGTGCCAGCAGTGGACCGACAGGAGAACAGTTCTTC. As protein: CASSGPTGEQFF.

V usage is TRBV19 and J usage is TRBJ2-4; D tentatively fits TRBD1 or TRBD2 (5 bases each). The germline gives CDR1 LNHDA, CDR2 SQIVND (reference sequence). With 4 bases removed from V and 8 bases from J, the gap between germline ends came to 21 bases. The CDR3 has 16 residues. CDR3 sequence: CASSTTRRRGADIQYF. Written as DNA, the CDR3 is TGTGCCAGTAGTACAACTAGGAGGAGAGGGGCAGACATTCAGTACTTC.

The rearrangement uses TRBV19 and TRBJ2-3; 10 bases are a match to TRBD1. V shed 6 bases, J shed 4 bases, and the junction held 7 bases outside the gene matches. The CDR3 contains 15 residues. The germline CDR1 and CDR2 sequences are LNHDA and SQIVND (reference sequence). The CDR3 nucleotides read TGTGCCAGTAGGCCGACAGGGGGCGCATCAGATACGCAGTATTTT. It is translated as CASRPTGGASDTQYF.

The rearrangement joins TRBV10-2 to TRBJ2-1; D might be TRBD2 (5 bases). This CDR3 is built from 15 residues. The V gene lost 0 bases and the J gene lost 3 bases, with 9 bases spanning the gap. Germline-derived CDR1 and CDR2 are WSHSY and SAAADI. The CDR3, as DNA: TGCGCCAGCAGTGAGTCAGGACTCTTCTACAATGAGCAGTTCTTC. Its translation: CASSESGLFYNEQFF.

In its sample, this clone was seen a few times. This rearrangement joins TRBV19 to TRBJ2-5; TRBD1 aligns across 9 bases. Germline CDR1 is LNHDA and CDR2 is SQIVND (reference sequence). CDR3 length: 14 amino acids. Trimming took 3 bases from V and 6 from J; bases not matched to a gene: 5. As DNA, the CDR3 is TGTGCCAGTAGTATTACAGGGGGCTTGAAGACCCAGTACTTC. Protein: CASSITGGLKTQYF.